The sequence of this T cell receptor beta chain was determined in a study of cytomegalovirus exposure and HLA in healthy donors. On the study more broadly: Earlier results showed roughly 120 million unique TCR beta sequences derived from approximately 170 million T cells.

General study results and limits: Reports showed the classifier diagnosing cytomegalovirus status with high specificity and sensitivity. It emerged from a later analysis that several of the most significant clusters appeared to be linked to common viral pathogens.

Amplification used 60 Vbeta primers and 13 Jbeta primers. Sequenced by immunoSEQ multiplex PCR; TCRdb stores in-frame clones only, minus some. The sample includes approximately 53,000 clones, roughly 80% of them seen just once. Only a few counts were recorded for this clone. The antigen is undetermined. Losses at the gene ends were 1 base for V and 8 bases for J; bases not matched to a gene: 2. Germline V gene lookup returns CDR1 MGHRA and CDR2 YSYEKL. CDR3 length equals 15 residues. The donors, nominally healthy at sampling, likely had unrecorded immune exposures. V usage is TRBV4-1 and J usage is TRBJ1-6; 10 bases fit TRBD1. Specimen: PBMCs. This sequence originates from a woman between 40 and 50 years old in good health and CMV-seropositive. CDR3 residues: CASSQVGTGDSPLHF. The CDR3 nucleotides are TGCGCCAGCAGCCAAGTGGGGACAGGGGATTCACCCCTCCACTTT.